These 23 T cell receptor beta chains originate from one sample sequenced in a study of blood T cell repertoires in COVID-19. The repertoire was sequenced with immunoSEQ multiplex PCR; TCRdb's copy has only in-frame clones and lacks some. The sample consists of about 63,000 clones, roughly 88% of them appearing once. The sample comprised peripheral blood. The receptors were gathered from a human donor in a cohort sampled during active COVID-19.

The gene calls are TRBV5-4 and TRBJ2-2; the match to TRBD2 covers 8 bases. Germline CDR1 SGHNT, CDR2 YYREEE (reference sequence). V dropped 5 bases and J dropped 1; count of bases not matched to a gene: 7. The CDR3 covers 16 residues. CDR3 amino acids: CASSPRTSWNTGELFF. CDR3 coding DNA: TGTGCCAGCAGTCCTAGGACTAGCTGGAACACCGGGGAGCTGTTTTTT.

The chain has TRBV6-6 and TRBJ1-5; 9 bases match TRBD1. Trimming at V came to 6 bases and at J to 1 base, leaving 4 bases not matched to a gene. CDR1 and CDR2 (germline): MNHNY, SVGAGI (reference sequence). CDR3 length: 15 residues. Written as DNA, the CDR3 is TGTGCCAGCAGCCTACAGGGGGCGAGCAATCAGCCCCAGCATTTT. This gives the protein CASSLQGASNQPQHF.

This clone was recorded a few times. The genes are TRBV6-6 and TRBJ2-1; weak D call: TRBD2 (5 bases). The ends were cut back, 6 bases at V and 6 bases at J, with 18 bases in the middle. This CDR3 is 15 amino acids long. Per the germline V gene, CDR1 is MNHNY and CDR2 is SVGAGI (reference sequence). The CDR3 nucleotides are TGTGCCAGCAGACACGCGAACCAAGAGGGCAATGAGCAGTTCTTC. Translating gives CASRHANQEGNEQFF.

The DNA of the CDR3 is TGTGCCAGCAGGTCCGGGACAGTAGGCTATGGCTACACCTTC. Translation: CASRSGTVGYGYTF. The chain is built from TRBV28 and TRBJ1-2; 7 bases match TRBD1. The CDR3 extends over 14 amino acids. Per the germline V gene, CDR1 is MDHEN and CDR2 is SYDVKM. J lost 4 bases, V lost 6 bases, and 8 bases had no gene match.

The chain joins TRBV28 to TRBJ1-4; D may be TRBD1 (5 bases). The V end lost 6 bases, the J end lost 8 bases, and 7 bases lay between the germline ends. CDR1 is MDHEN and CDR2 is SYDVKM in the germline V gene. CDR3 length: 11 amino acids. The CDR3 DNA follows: TGTGCCAGCAGGGACACCGAAAAACTGTTTTTT. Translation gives CASRDTEKLFF.

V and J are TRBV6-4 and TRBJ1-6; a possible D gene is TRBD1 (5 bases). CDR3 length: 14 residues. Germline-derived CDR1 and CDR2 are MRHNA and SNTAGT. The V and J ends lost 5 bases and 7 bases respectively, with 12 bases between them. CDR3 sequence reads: CASSSSGDNSPLHF. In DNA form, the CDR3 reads TGTGCCAGCAGTTCTAGCGGGGACAATTCACCCCTCCACTTT.

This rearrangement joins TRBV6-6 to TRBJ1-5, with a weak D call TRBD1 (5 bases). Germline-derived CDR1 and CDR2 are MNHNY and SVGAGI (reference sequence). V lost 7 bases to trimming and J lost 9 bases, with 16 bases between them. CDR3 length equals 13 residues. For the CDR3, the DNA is TGTGCCAGCACCCCGGACACCCCCGTGCCCCAGCATTTT. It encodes CASTPDTPVPQHF.

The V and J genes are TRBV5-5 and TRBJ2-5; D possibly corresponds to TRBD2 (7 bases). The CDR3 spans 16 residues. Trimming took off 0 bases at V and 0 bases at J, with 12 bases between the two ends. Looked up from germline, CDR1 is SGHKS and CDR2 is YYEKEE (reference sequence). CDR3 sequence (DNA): TGTGCCAGCAGCTTGGCCGCGGGGGCGAACCAAGAGACCCAGTACTTC. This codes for CASSLAAGANQETQYF.

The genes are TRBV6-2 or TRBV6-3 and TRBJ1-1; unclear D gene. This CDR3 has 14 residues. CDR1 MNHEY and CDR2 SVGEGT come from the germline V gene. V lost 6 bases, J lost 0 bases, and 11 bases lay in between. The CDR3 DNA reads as TGTGCCAGCAGACCTCCGGGTCTGAACACTGAAGCTTTCTTT. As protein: CASRPPGLNTEAFF.

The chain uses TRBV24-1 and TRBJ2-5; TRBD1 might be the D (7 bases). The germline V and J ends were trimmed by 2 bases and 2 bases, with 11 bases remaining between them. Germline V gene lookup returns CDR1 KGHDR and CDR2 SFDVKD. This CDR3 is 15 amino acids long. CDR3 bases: TGTGCCACCAGTGATTCCAGGGGGAGGCAAGAGACCCAGTACTTC. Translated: CATSDSRGRQETQYF.

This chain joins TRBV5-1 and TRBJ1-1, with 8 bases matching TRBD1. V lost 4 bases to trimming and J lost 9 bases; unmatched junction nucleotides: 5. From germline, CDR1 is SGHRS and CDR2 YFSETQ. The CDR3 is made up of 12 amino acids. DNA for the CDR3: TGCGCCAGCAGCCTGGGACAGGACCAAGCTTTCTTT. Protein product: CASSLGQDQAFF. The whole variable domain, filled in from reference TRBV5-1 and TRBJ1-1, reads KAGVTQTPRYLIKTRGQQVTLSCSPISGHRSVSWYQQTPGQGLQFLFEYFSETQRNKGNFPGRFSGRQFSNSRSEMNVSTLELGDSALYLCASSLGQDQAFFGQGTRLTVV.

The DNA of the CDR3 is TGTGCCAGCAGTTTATTGGGACCGGAGGGAGGAGGCTACACCTTC. Its translation: CASSLLGPEGGGYTF. The chain is built from TRBV28 and TRBJ1-2, with D tentatively TRBD1 (5 bases). The V end was cut by 1 base, the J end by 8 bases, with 17 bases between. Germline values: CDR1 MDHEN, CDR2 SYDVKM. The CDR3 loop spans 15 amino acids.

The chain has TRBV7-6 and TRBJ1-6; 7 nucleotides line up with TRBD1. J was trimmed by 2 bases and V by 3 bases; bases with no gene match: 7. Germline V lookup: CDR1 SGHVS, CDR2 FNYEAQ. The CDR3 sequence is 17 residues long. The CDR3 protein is CASSFRVRGTYNSPLHF. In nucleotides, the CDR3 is TGTGCCAGCAGCTTTAGGGTCAGGGGGACCTATAATTCACCCCTCCACTTT.

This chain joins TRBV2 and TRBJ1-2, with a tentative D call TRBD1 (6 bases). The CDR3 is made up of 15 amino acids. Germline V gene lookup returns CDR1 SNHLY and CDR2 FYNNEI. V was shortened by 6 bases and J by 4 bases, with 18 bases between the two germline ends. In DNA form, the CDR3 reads TGTGCCAGCAGCGCCGGACAGCTTGGAGGCTATGGCTACACCTTC. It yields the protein CASSAGQLGGYGYTF.

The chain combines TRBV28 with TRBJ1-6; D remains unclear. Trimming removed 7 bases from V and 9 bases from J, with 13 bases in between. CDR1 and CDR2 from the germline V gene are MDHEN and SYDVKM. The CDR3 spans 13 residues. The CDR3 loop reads CASKPGWSSPLHF. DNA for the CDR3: TGTGCCAGCAAACCGGGATGGAGTTCACCCCTCCACTTT.

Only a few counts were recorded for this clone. The CDR3 here is CASSQEWQRQPAGELFF. CDR3 nucleotide sequence: TGTGCCAGCAGCCAAGAGTGGCAGCGGCAACCGGCCGGGGAGCTGTTTTTT. The chain links TRBV14 to TRBJ2-2; TRBD2 is a possible D gene (5 bases). CDR1 and CDR2 (germline): SGHDN, FVKESK. The CDR3 contains 17 residues. V shed 0 bases and J shed 6 bases, with 17 bases lying between them.

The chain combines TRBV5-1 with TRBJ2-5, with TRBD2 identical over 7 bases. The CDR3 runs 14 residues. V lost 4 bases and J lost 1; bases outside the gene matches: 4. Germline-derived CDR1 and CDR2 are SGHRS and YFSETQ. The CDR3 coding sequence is TGCGCCAGCAGCCGCGGGGGTTTCCAAGAGACCCAGTACTTC. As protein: CASSRGGFQETQYF.

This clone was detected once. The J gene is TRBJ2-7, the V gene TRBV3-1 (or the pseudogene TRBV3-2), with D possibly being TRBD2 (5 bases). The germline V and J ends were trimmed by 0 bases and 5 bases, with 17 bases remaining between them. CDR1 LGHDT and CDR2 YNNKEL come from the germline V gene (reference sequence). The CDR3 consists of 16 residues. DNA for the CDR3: TGTGCCAGCAGCCAAGAAGGACGGCTAGCAGGCGACGAGCAGTACTTC. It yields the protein CASSQEGRLAGDEQYF.

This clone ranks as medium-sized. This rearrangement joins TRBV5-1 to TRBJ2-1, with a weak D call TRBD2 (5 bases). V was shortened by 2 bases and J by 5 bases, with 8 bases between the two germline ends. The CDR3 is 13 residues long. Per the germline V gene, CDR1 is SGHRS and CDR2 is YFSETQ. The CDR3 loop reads CASSLTRNNEQFF. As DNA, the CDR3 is TGCGCCAGCAGCTTAACTAGGAACAATGAGCAGTTCTTC.

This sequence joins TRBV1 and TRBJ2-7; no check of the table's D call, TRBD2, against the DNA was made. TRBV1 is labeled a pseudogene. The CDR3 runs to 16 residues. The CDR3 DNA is TGCACCAGCAGCCAAGGTTCGGGGACTAGCGTCGGCGAGCAGTACTTC. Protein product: CTSSQGSGTSVGEQYF.

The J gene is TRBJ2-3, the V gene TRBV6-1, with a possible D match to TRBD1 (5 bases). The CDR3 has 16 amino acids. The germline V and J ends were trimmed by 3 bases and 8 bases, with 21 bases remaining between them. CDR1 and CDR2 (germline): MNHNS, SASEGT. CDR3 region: CASSEGRESWASTQYF. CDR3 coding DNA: TGTGCCAGCAGTGAGGGCAGGGAATCTTGGGCTAGTACGCAGTATTTT.

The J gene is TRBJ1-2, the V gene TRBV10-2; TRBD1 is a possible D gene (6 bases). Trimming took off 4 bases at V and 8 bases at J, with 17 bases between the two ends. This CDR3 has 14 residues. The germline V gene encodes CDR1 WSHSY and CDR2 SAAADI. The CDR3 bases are TGCGCCAGCAGTGGAGCGCTACAGGGAGAGGGCTACACCTTC. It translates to CASSGALQGEGYTF.

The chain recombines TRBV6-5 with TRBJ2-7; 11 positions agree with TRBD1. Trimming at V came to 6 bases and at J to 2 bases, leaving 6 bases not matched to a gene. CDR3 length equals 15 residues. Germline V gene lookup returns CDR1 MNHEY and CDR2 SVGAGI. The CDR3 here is CASRRGTGGTYEQYF. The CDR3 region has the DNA TGTGCCAGCAGACGCGGGACAGGGGGAACCTACGAGCAGTACTTC.